The 20 T cell receptor beta chains given below trace back to one sample, sequenced in a study of T cells in narcolepsy. The table came from immunoSEQ multiplex PCR; TCRdb's copy has only in-frame clones and leaves some out. Of 25,000 or so clones listed, 85% are singletons. Material for sequencing was memory (CD45RA-) CD4+ T cells from blood. These receptors all stem from a human donor in good health.

This clone was seen just once. The rearrangement uses TRBV19 and TRBJ2-1; TRBD2 matches at 8 bases. Germline V lookup: CDR1 LNHDA, CDR2 SQIVND (reference sequence). This CDR3 contains 16 residues. V trimming: 8 bases; J trimming: 5 bases; junction bases outside the gene matches: 14. In nucleotides, the CDR3 is TGTGCCAGTCGACCAACCGGGAGGGGGGCCCACAATGAGCAGTTCTTC. This gives the protein CASRPTGRGAHNEQFF.

The chain carries TRBV11-2 and TRBJ1-1, with 7 bases identical to TRBD1. Germline V gives CDR1 SGHAT, CDR2 FQNNGV. V was clipped by 1 base and J by 5 bases; unmatched bases: 4. This CDR3 comprises 14 residues. CDR3 coding DNA: TGTGCCAGCAGCTTAGTACAGGGGAGGACTGAAGCTTTCTTT. Encoded protein: CASSLVQGRTEAFF.

The chain couples TRBV7-2 to TRBJ1-1; 8 bases match TRBD1. This CDR3 has 15 residues. Germline-derived CDR1 and CDR2 are SGHTA and FQGNSA. Trimming at V came to 5 bases and at J to 1 base, leaving 6 bases not matched to a gene. The CDR3 coding sequence is TGTGCCAGCAGCGAACCCCAGGGGGCGAACACTGAAGCTTTCTTT. This sequence encodes CASSEPQGANTEAFF.

V and J are TRBV7-2 and TRBJ2-3, with a possible D match to TRBD1 (6 bases). Germline CDR1 SGHTA, CDR2 FQGNSA. The V end was cut by 1 base, the J end by 4 bases, with 21 bases between. The CDR3 spans 18 residues. The CDR3 DNA reads TGTGCCAGCAGCTTAGGGGTCTGGCGTCCCGAGGGGGCAGATACGCAGTATTTT. Translation gives CASSLGVWRPEGADTQYF.

This clone appeared a few times. The chain links TRBV2 to TRBJ2-3; 10 nucleotides agree with TRBD2. This CDR3 has 17 amino acids. Germline CDR1 reads SNHLY; CDR2 reads FYNNEI. J lost 2 bases, V lost 4 bases, and 9 bases had no gene match. CDR3 region: CASSGASGSGATDTQYF. CDR3 bases: TGTGCCAGCAGTGGGGCTAGCGGGAGCGGGGCCACAGATACGCAGTATTTT.

This clone was observed once. Other DNA sequences in the same sample also yield this CDR3. The chain combines TRBV6-5 with TRBJ2-7; 7 bases agree with TRBD1. Losses at the gene ends were 0 bases for V and 0 bases for J; bases not matched to a gene: 5. The CDR3 is made up of 16 amino acids. Germline assignment: CDR1 MNHEY and CDR2 SVGAGI. Here the CDR3 reads CASSYSRTGDSYEQYF. CDR3 DNA sequence: TGTGCCAGCAGTTACTCTAGGACAGGCGACTCCTACGAGCAGTACTTC.

The V and J genes are TRBV18 and TRBJ2-7; TRBD1 agrees at 9 bases. This CDR3 contains 15 residues. With V trimmed by 4 bases and J by 0 bases, 4 bases remained unmatched. Germline assignment: CDR1 KGHSH and CDR2 LQKENI. CDR3 protein: CASSLGTGLSYEQYF. CDR3 DNA: TGTGCCAGCTCACTCGGGACAGGGCTCTCCTACGAGCAGTACTTC.

This clone was observed a handful of times. The sample carries other DNA sequences with the same CDR3. In DNA, the CDR3 is TGCGCCAGCAGCTTGCGGGGACAGGGGGGTTACGAGCAGTACTTC. Translating gives CASSLRGQGGYEQYF. V is TRBV5-1 and J is TRBJ2-7, with TRBD1 matching 11 bases. From germline, CDR1 is SGHRS and CDR2 YFSETQ. With V trimmed by 1 base and J by 4 bases, 4 bases remained unmatched. The CDR3 runs to 15 residues.

The chain recombines TRBV2 with TRBJ2-6; 12 bases fit TRBD1. Germline V lookup: CDR1 SNHLY, CDR2 FYNNEI. The CDR3 is 18 residues long. Unmatched junction bases numbered 6, after V lost 2 bases and J lost 4 bases. The CDR3 is CASSEWGQGAPGANVLTF. The DNA of the CDR3 is TGTGCCAGCAGTGAATGGGGACAGGGGGCTCCCGGGGCCAACGTCCTGACTTTC.

J is TRBJ2-5 and V is TRBV6-6, with no clear D. CDR3 length: 13 residues. The V and J ends lost 10 bases and 0 bases respectively, with 12 bases between them. Germline CDR1 and CDR2: MNHNY and SVGAGI (reference sequence). CDR3 nucleotide sequence: TGTGCCATAGGGTTTCAGTACCAAGAGACCCAGTACTTC. Protein product: CAIGFQYQETQYF.

This clone has a handful of counts. The V and J genes are TRBV11-3 and TRBJ2-1, with D possibly being TRBD2 (6 bases). Trimming left V 5 bases short and J 6 bases short, with 11 bases between. The length of the CDR3 is 13 residues. Germline CDR1 and CDR2: SGHNT and YENEEA. In DNA form, the CDR3 reads TGTGCCAGCAGCCGGCGGGAATCCAATGAGCAGTTCTTC. This encodes CASSRRESNEQFF.

This clone showed up just a few times. The rearrangement uses TRBV15 and TRBJ2-3; the D gene is possibly TRBD1 (6 bases). The CDR3 has 14 amino acids. Deletions cut 8 bases from V and 1 base from J, with 13 bases between. CDR1 is LNHNV, CDR2 YYDKDF, per germline (reference sequence). The CDR3 nucleotides are TGTGCCACCGAACAGGGATGGGGCACAGATACGCAGTATTTT. Translating gives CATEQGWGTDTQYF.

This sequence joins TRBV7-2 and TRBJ2-2; D not certain. V was clipped by 1 base and J by 5 bases, with 8 bases between them. CDR1 and CDR2 from the germline V gene are SGHTA and FQGNSA. CDR3 length: 14 amino acids. The CDR3 region is CASSLVKGTGELFF. In DNA form, the CDR3 reads TGTGCCAGCAGCTTAGTCAAGGGAACCGGGGAGCTGTTTTTT.

The genes are TRBV9 and TRBJ2-1, with 13 bases identical to TRBD2. V lost 0 bases to trimming and J lost 10 bases; unmatched junction nucleotides: 4. The CDR3 is 15 amino acids. Germline assignment: CDR1 SGDLS and CDR2 YYNGEE. The CDR3 reads CASSVEGTSGTEQFF. CDR3 coding DNA: TGTGCCAGCAGCGTAGAGGGGACTAGCGGGACCGAGCAGTTCTTC.

The rearrangement joins TRBV28 to TRBJ2-1; D uncertain. The CDR3 spans 16 residues. Germline CDR1 MDHEN, CDR2 SYDVKM. V shed 2 bases and J shed 0 bases, with 11 bases lying between them. The CDR3 protein is CASSLLSLLSYNEQFF. The CDR3 nucleotides read TGTGCCAGCAGTTTACTGAGCCTCCTCTCCTACAATGAGCAGTTCTTC.

The chain combines TRBV5-1 with TRBJ2-1, with 11 nucleotides matching TRBD2. V gave up 0 bases and J gave up 3 bases; unmatched junction bases: 2. Germline V gene lookup returns CDR1 SGHRS and CDR2 YFSETQ. The CDR3 spans 16 residues. The CDR3 loop reads CASSLGGLADYNEQFF. The CDR3 DNA reads TGCGCCAGCAGCTTGGGGGGACTAGCGGACTACAATGAGCAGTTCTTC.

The rearrangement uses TRBV15 and TRBJ1-1, with a possible D match to TRBD1 (6 bases). V gave up 6 bases and J gave up 6 bases, with 14 bases separating them. Germline CDR1 and CDR2: LNHNV and YYDKDF (reference sequence). The CDR3 is 13 amino acids. Written as DNA, the CDR3 is TGTGCCACCAGGCCTCAGGGGAGCGCTGAAGCTTTCTTT. Amino acid sequence: CATRPQGSAEAFF.

This rearrangement joins TRBV7-9 to TRBJ1-2, with unresolved D. The V end lost 0 bases, the J end lost 2 bases, and 10 bases lay between the germline ends. The CDR3 loop spans 15 amino acids. Looked up from germline, CDR1 is SEHNR and CDR2 is FQNEAQ (reference sequence). The CDR3 region is CASSLARAENYGYTF. CDR3 nucleotide sequence: TGTGCCAGCAGCTTAGCGCGCGCAGAAAACTATGGCTACACCTTC.

This clone showed up just a few times. The chain links TRBV28 to TRBJ2-7; 7 nucleotides match TRBD2. The CDR3 consists of 14 residues. V shed 5 bases and J 4 bases; nucleotides not matched to a gene: 8. In germline, CDR1 is MDHEN, CDR2 SYDVKM. The CDR3 loop is CASSPPGGTYEQYF. Here the CDR3 DNA reads TGTGCCAGCAGTCCCCCCGGGGGGACGTACGAGCAGTACTTC. Full variable domain (rest looked up from reference TRBV28 and TRBJ2-7): DVKVTQSSRYLVKRTGEKVFLECVQDMDHENMFWYRQDPGLGLRLIYFSYDVKMKEKGDIPEGYSVSREKKERFSLILESASTNQTSMYLCASSPPGGTYEQYFGPGTRLTVT.

The chain uses TRBV4-1 and TRBJ1-5; no definite D call. V was shortened by 5 bases and J by 7 bases, with 15 bases between the two germline ends. This CDR3 comprises 14 residues. CDR1 MGHRA and CDR2 YSYEKL come from the germline V gene. CDR3 amino acids: CASSERPLPQPQHF. The CDR3 DNA follows: TGCGCCAGCAGCGAACGACCGCTCCCCCAGCCCCAGCATTTT.